The 30 T cell receptor beta chains listed next were all sequenced from one sample in a study of blood T cell repertoires in COVID-19. Sequenced by immunoSEQ multiplex PCR; TCRdb stores in-frame clones only, minus some. The sample contains some 130,000 clones, approximately 80% of which appear only once. Sequenced material: peripheral blood. The receptors derive from a man between 65 and 85 years old with acute or convalescent COVID-19.

The chain uses TRBV2 and TRBJ1-2, with 7 bases fitting TRBD1. The germline V gene encodes CDR1 SNHLY and CDR2 FYNNEI. The V and J ends lost 6 bases and 5 bases, in that order; junction bases with no gene match: 6. The CDR3 sequence is 13 residues long. CDR3 DNA: TGTGCCAGCAGCCCACAGGGGTTGTATGGCTACACCTTC. It specifies CASSPQGLYGYTF.

The chain carries TRBV6-5 and TRBJ2-2; perhaps TRBD1 as D (5 bases). The CDR3 covers 15 residues. Germline V gene data show CDR1 as MNHEY and CDR2 as SVGAGI. Trimming cost V 5 bases and J 1 base, with 11 bases left between them. DNA of the CDR3: TGTGCCAGCAGTCAATACGACAGGAACACCGGGGAGCTGTTTTTT. Amino acid sequence: CASSQYDRNTGELFF.

The CDR3: CASSFETSGLGITDTQYF. DNA for the CDR3: TGTGCCAGCAGTTTTGAGACTAGCGGGTTGGGGATCACAGATACGCAGTATTTT. The gene calls are TRBV27 and TRBJ2-3; 10 bases are shared with TRBD2. J lost 2 bases, V lost 3 bases, and 11 bases had no gene match. Germline lookup yields CDR1 MNHEY and CDR2 SMNVEV (reference sequence). The CDR3 length is 18 residues.

The chain couples TRBV5-5 to TRBJ1-4; TRBD1 aligns across 7 bases. With V trimmed by 4 bases and J by 14 bases, 11 bases remained unmatched. In germline, CDR1 is SGHKS, CDR2 YYEKEE (reference sequence). CDR3 size: 13 residues. In DNA form, the CDR3 reads TGTGCCAGCAGCCAAATTACAGGGGAGAGGCTGTTTTTT. It translates to CASSQITGERLFF.

This chain uses TRBV7-2 with TRBJ2-2, with D possibly matching TRBD2 (7 bases). The CDR3 has 16 residues. Trimming took off 7 bases at V and 4 bases at J, with 19 bases between the two ends. Germline V gene data show CDR1 as SGHTA and CDR2 as FQGNSA. The CDR3 sequence is CASTTRGGGPTGELFF. The CDR3 DNA is TGTGCCAGCACCACCCGAGGGGGGGGCCCCACCGGGGAGCTGTTTTTT.

The chain employs TRBV6-5 and TRBJ2-3; 7 bases line up with TRBD1. The V gene's germline CDR1 is MNHEY and CDR2 SVGAGI. The CDR3 totals 15 residues. V dropped 5 bases and J dropped 5; count of bases not matched to a gene: 10. For the CDR3, the DNA is TGTGCCAGCAGTCATAGGGGGCCTCCTATAGATACGCAGTATTTT. Translation gives CASSHRGPPIDTQYF.

The rearrangement joins TRBV12-5 to TRBJ1-1; D is ambiguous. Trimming removed 1 base from V and 2 bases from J, with 5 bases in between. The germline gives CDR1 LGHNT, CDR2 FRNRAP. There are 13 residues in the CDR3. In DNA, the CDR3 is TGTGCTAGTGGTTTGGATTCAAACACTGAAGCTTTCTTT. Translated: CASGLDSNTEAFF.

The V and J genes are TRBV6-5 and TRBJ2-3; tentatively, D is TRBD1 (6 bases). Germline values: CDR1 MNHEY, CDR2 SVGAGI. Trimming took 5 bases from V and 3 from J, leaving 12 bases between them. The CDR3 runs to 14 residues. CDR3 sequence reads: CASSHRDRTDTQYF. In DNA form, the CDR3 reads TGTGCCAGCAGTCACAGGGATAGAACAGATACGCAGTATTTT.

The gene calls are TRBV4-1 and TRBJ1-4; D gene uncertain. V dropped 1 base and J dropped 5 bases, with 5 bases sitting between them. CDR3 size: 13 residues. CDR1 and CDR2 (germline): MGHRA, YSYEKL. The CDR3 DNA reads as TGCGCCAGCAGCCAAGGAGGGAATGAAAAACTGTTTTTT. It yields the protein CASSQGGNEKLFF.

The V gene is TRBV5-1, the J gene TRBJ1-6; unclear D gene. The CDR3 loop spans 14 amino acids. Germline lookup yields CDR1 SGHRS and CDR2 YFSETQ. Trimming stripped 3 bases from V and 9 bases from J, with 13 bases between. CDR3 nucleotides: TGCGCCAGCAGCTATCAAGAAGAGGGTTCACCCCTCCACTTT. Protein sequence: CASSYQEEGSPLHF.

Regarding this clone: It is unclear where the CDR3 begins or ends on the DNA, so no DNA is shown, and the CDR3 is as TCRdb lists it. This chain uses TRBV28 with TRBJ2-2; the table's D call, TRBD2, has no DNA check behind it. Germline V gene lookup returns CDR1 MDHEN and CDR2 SYDVKM. The CDR3 extends over 17 residues, inclusive of both ends. This CDR3 is CASSLSLRGGPGGELFF.

This clone was counted between two and nine times. The V call is TRBV19, the J call TRBJ2-1, with 11 positions matching TRBD2. CDR3 length: 15 residues. The junction had 5 bases not matched to a gene; V was cut back by 4 bases and J by 6 bases. CDR1 and CDR2 from the germline V gene are LNHDA and SQIVND (reference sequence). The CDR3 spells CASSTGTSGGNEQFF. DNA of the CDR3: TGTGCCAGTAGTACAGGGACTAGCGGAGGCAATGAGCAGTTCTTC.

The chain couples TRBV12-3 or TRBV12-4 to TRBJ1-2; D is undetermined. With 5 bases removed from V and 5 bases from J, the gap between germline ends came to 9 bases. This CDR3 has 12 amino acids. DNA of the CDR3: TGTGCCAGCAGTCCAACAATTTATGGCTACACCTTC. This translates into CASSPTIYGYTF.

This clone was detected once. The chain combines TRBV7-9 with TRBJ2-2; 8 nucleotides agree with TRBD1. This CDR3 contains 15 residues. Trimming removed 5 bases from V and 4 bases from J; junction bases left unmatched: 6. Germline CDR1 is SEHNR and CDR2 is FQNEAQ (reference sequence). This chain's CDR3 is CASSTQGASTGELFF. CDR3 bases: TGTGCCAGCAGCACGCAGGGGGCGAGCACCGGGGAGCTGTTTTTT.

This sequence joins TRBV6-5 and TRBJ1-5; tentatively, D is TRBD1 (5 bases). The CDR3 loop spans 15 amino acids. Germline loops: CDR1 MNHEY, CDR2 SVGAGI. V was shortened by 7 bases and J by 5 bases, with 18 bases between the two germline ends. The CDR3 coding sequence is TGTGCCAGCAAATTACAGGCGACTCTGGATCAGCCCCAGCATTTT. Protein sequence: CASKLQATLDQPQHF.

CDR3 bases: TGTGCCAGCAGCGCCCGGGACAGGCCATATTCACCCCTCCACTTT. Protein sequence: CASSARDRPYSPLHF. The rearrangement uses TRBV9 and TRBJ1-6; 8 nucleotides agree with TRBD1. This CDR3 has 15 amino acids. Per germline, CDR1 SGDLS and CDR2 YYNGEE. V trimming: 3 bases; J trimming: 8 bases; junction bases outside the gene matches: 7.

This clone came up many times. V usage is TRBV6-5 and J usage is TRBJ1-1; 8 bases match TRBD1. The CDR3 covers 15 residues. Germline CDR1 MNHEY, CDR2 SVGAGI. J was trimmed by 0 bases and V by 7 bases; bases with no gene match: 7. For the CDR3, the DNA is TGTGCCAGCACCGGGACAGGAGGCTTGAACACTGAAGCTTTCTTT. Translated: CASTGTGGLNTEAFF.

This clone was counted a few times. The chain combines TRBV19 with TRBJ1-1; 9 nucleotides line up with TRBD1. With V trimmed by 0 bases and J by 5 bases, 10 bases remained unmatched. CDR1 is LNHDA and CDR2 is SQIVND in the germline V gene (reference sequence). This CDR3 has 17 amino acids. The CDR3 reads CASSIEGTGGLRTEAFF. The DNA of the CDR3 is TGTGCCAGTAGTATAGAGGGAACAGGGGGCTTAAGGACTGAAGCTTTCTTT.

V gene TRBV5-1 combines with J gene TRBJ1-2; D remains unclear. Trimming removed 0 bases at V and 0 bases at J, with 9 bases between. Germline V gives CDR1 SGHRS, CDR2 YFSETQ. The CDR3 covers 15 residues. The DNA for the CDR3 is TGCGCCAGCAGCTTGGGGGGAGAAGCTAACTATGGCTACACCTTC. Translated: CASSLGGEANYGYTF.

The chain is built from TRBV10-3 and TRBJ1-1; 8 bases map to TRBD1. The junction had 15 bases not matched to a gene; V was cut back by 0 bases and J by 6 bases. The CDR3 runs to 18 residues. CDR1 is ENHRY and CDR2 is SYGVKD in the germline V gene. The DNA of the CDR3 is TGTGCCATCAGTGAGTCGACTCTTGTCAGGGGGCGGGACGCTGAAGCTTTCTTT. Encoded protein: CAISESTLVRGRDAEAFF.

A single count supports this clone. J is TRBJ2-5 and V is TRBV6-2 or TRBV6-3; 8 bases are a match to TRBD2. This CDR3 is built from 17 residues. Trimming cost V 0 bases and J 2 bases; bases outside gene matches: 8. Germline values: CDR1 MNHEY, CDR2 SVGEGT. The CDR3 protein is CASSYSGWRGEQETQYF. DNA of the CDR3: TGTGCCAGCAGTTACTCGGGGTGGCGGGGGGAGCAAGAGACCCAGTACTTC.

This clone occurred a few times. The chain uses TRBV5-1 and TRBJ2-3, with 9 bases matching TRBD2. This CDR3 has 15 residues. The V gene's germline CDR1 is SGHRS and CDR2 YFSETQ. V shed 3 bases and J 3 bases; nucleotides not matched to a gene: 5. The CDR3 spells CASSSRLAATDTQYF. The DNA for the CDR3 is TGCGCCAGCAGCTCCAGACTAGCGGCTACAGATACGCAGTATTTT.

The chain couples TRBV30 to TRBJ1-6, with D possibly TRBD1 on 5 matching bases. Trimming took off 4 bases at V and 10 bases at J, with 14 bases between the two ends. CDR1 and CDR2 (germline): GTSNPN, SVGIG (reference sequence). The CDR3 spans 13 residues. CDR3 in DNA: TGTGCCTGGAACTGGGGGGGAGACTCACCCCTCCACTTT. Encoded protein: CAWNWGGDSPLHF.

This chain joins TRBV2 and TRBJ2-1; TRBD2 might be the D (5 bases). CDR1 SNHLY and CDR2 FYNNEI come from the germline V gene. This CDR3 region has 13 residues. Trimming removed 3 bases at V and 9 bases at J, with 12 bases between. The CDR3 DNA reads TGTGCCAGCAGTGAGGTAGCGTTAGGTGAGCAGTTCTTC. It is translated as CASSEVALGEQFF.

This chain joins TRBV18 and TRBJ1-4; D not resolved. The CDR3 runs 14 residues. Germline lookup yields CDR1 KGHSH and CDR2 LQKENI. With 0 bases removed from V and 8 bases from J, the gap between germline ends came to 10 bases. The CDR3 sequence: CASSPPALSEKLFF. CDR3 nucleotide sequence: TGTGCCAGCTCACCACCGGCTCTTAGCGAAAAACTGTTTTTT.

The chain combines TRBV28 with TRBJ1-2; D remains unclear. The CDR3 length is 14 residues. V gave up 5 bases and J gave up 2 bases, with 12 bases separating them. Germline V gene data show CDR1 as MDHEN and CDR2 as SYDVKM. The CDR3 DNA is TGTGCCAGCAGTCCGACGGGAGCGAACTATGGCTACACCTTC. The encoded protein is CASSPTGANYGYTF.

This chain links TRBV6-5 with TRBJ1-2, with TRBD1 identical over 7 bases. With 5 bases clipped from V and 4 bases from J, the junction kept 7 bases outside the gene matches. The germline V gene has CDR1 MNHEY and CDR2 SVGAGI. The CDR3 is 14 residues long. The CDR3 DNA sequence: TGTGCCAGCAGTAGTTCCGGACAGGTCTATGGCTACACCTTC. Translating it yields CASSSSGQVYGYTF.

The CDR3, as DNA: TGCGCCAGCAGCCAATTGGCCTCCCAGGGAACATCCTCTGGGGCCAACGTCCTGACTTTC. Translated, it gives CASSQLASQGTSSGANVLTF. This chain connects TRBV4-1 to TRBJ2-6; a possible D gene is TRBD1 (5 bases). Per germline, CDR1 MGHRA and CDR2 YSYEKL. The CDR3 covers 20 residues. V lost 2 bases, J lost 0 bases, and 20 bases lay in between.

The V gene is TRBV7-3, the J gene TRBJ2-1, with TRBD2 matching 10 bases. The CDR3 spans 19 residues. Germline V CDR1 and CDR2: SGHTA, FQGTGA. The trim removed 5 bases at V and 0 bases at J, leaving 13 bases unmatched. CDR3 residues: CASSQADSGGRSSYNEQFF. CDR3 DNA sequence: TGTGCCAGCAGCCAGGCGGATAGCGGGGGGAGAAGCTCCTACAATGAGCAGTTCTTC. The full variable domain, in which reference TRBV7-3 and TRBJ2-1 provide the parts outside the CDR3, is GAGVSQTPSNKVTEKGKYVELRCDPISGHTALYWYRQSLGQGPEFLIYFQGTGAADDSGLPNDRFFAVRPEGSVSTLKIQRTERGDSAVYLCASSQADSGGRSSYNEQFFGPGTRLTVL.

The chain recombines TRBV4-1 with TRBJ2-2; 8 nucleotides align to TRBD2. Germline V CDR1 and CDR2: MGHRA, YSYEKL. The CDR3 covers 16 residues. Trimming cost V 2 bases and J 2 bases; bases outside gene matches: 4. CDR3 in DNA: TGCGCCAGCAGCCAACGCGGGGGGACTAACACCGGGGAGCTGTTTTTT. Protein sequence: CASSQRGGTNTGELFF.